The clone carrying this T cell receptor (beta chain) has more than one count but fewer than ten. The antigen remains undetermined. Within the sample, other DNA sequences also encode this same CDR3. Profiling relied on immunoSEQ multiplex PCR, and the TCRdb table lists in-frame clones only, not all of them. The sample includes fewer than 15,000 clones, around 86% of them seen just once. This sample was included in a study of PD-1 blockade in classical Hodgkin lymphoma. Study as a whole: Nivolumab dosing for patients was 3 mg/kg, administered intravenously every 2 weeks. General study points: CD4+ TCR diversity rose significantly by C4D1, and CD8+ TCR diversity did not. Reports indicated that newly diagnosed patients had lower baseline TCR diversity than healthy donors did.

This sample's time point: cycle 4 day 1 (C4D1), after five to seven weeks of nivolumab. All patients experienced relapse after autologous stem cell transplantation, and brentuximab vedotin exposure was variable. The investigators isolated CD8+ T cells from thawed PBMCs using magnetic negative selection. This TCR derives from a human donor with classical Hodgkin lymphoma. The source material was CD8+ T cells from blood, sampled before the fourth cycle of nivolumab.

The CDR3 region has the DNA TGTGCCAGCAGCTTAGAAGCAGGGGGCAATGAAAAACTGTTTTTT. Translating it yields CASSLEAGGNEKLFF. This sequence joins TRBV11-2 and TRBJ1-4; 8 bases are shared with TRBD1. The germline V gene encodes CDR1 SGHAT and CDR2 FQNNGV. The CDR3 runs 15 residues. The trim removed 0 bases at V and 5 bases at J, leaving 2 bases unmatched. The variable domain in full, completed from reference TRBV11-2 and TRBJ1-4, reads EAGVAQSPRYKIIEKRQSVAFWCNPISGHATLYWYQQILGQGPKLLIQFQNNGVVDDSQLPKDRFSAERLKGVDSTLKIQPAKLEDSAVYLCASSLEAGGNEKLFFGSGTQLSVL.